Described below is a single TCR beta chain sequence and its context. This sample is part of a study of T cells expressing NK-cell markers. Study context: HCMV serostatus: seven of eight sequenced donors positive, one negative.

Libraries used 5'RACE template switching adding universal primer site and UMIs. From its re-call of the 5' RACE reads, TCRdb lists each CDR3 protein once, without DNA. Its listing shows over 150,000 distinct CDR3 sequences. Looked up from germline, CDR1 is MNHNY and CDR2 is SVGAGI (reference sequence). The CDR3 totals 12 residues. The V gene is TRBV6-6, the J gene TRBJ2-1; without DNA, the TCRdb call of TRBD1 cannot be checked. Sequencing input: blood T cells: a sorted CD56 or NKG2C T cell subset, CD4+ or CD8+ T cells, or bulk PBMC T cells (not recorded which). The sequence was collected from a man aged 18-70 years in good health. This CDR3 is CASSYGGSRQFF.